The entry that follows covers one TCR beta chain sequence. This clonotype occurred a few times. Its binding antigen is unknown. Within one base of it there is no much larger clone, and no base qualities were kept. This record belongs to a study of T-cell reconstitution after alpha-beta-depleted transplantation in children (dated by TCRdb to the mid-2010s). Regarding the study in general: The study quantitatively tracked T-cell immune reconstitution after TCRalphabeta/CD19-depleted allogeneic hematopoietic cell transplantation in children using TCR repertoire profiling. On the study overall, not on this receptor specifically: Over the following months the frequencies of hyperexpanded clones went down, and after one year T-cell counts and TCRbeta diversity were mostly credited to newly produced T cells. The apparently early alphabetaT-cell count recovery about two months after transplant was reportedly dependent on only several hundred rapidly expanded clones derived from non-depleted graft cells. In some patients, high TCRbeta diversity at day 60 was attributed to recipient T cells and intrathymic progenitors that had survived conditioning.

V loses 6 bases of germline sequence and J loses 0 bases, and the interval between the two ends is 17 bases. CDR1 DFQATT and CDR2 SNEGSKA are derived from the germline V gene (reference sequence). From the cysteine up to the phenylalanine, the CDR3 has a length of 15 residues. Just CDR3 DNA is preserved here, 45 bases in frame from base 1. The library was obtained by PCR. The run used an Illumina HiSeq 2500. TCR library preparation used molecular barcoding, with unique molecular identifiers applied to normalize quantification of the TCRbeta repertoire. TCRdb reanalyzed the raw reads on its own, using fastp at Q25 for trimming and MiXCR for clone calling, and kept in-frame beta chains. Here each entry gathers all rows of one CDR3 protein and keeps the most common genes and DNA. Recorded for this sample are about 98,000 distinct CDR3 sequences; about 25% of them occurred a single time. Clones ranked in the top ten supply over 20% of the sample.

What this sample's treatment or condition label stands for: allogeneic hematopoietic cell transplantation with graft depleted of TCRalphabeta T cells and CD19 B cells. The children who served as transplant recipients had been given grafts of TCRalphabeta/CD19-depleted allogeneic hematopoietic cells. Material: PBMCs, obtained before TCRalphabeta/CD19-depleted stem cell transplant. Recombination joined TRBV20-1 with TRBJ1-1; matching of 5 bases hints at TRBD1 as the D gene. This sequence originates from a boy between 2 and 10 years old with acute lymphoblastic leukemia, due to receive a stem cell transplant. CDR3 sequence: CSAPRGGLMNTEAFF. DNA sequence: TGCAGTGCCCCTAGGGGAGGGCTCATGAACACTGAAGCTTTCTTT.